The sequence of this T cell receptor (beta chain) was determined in a study of regulatory T cells in long-lasting Graves disease. About the study: Graves' patients diagnosed newly had used antithyroid drugs under 3 months.

Sample time point: newly diagnosed GD, antithyroid drugs for less than 3 months. Extracted RNA from PBMCs served as the source of the TCR library. According to the study, TCR beta libraries were built with iRepertoire HTBI primers and CDR3-region Arm-PCR. TCRdb processed the multiplex PCR reads anew with MiXCR; each CDR3 protein has one entry. The data show about 350,000 distinct CDR3 sequences, over 15% seen once. The germline V gene has CDR1 SGHVS and CDR2 FQNEAQ. This CDR3 region has 13 residues. V gave up 2 bases and J gave up 5 bases, with 7 bases separating them. The same sample was also used in a study of T cells in Graves' hyperthyroidism and ophthalmopathy.

The starting material was peripheral blood mononuclear cells (PBMCs), obtained at new diagnosis, from a patient treated with antithyroid drugs. This chain links TRBV7-8 with TRBJ1-5; D gene uncertain. This sequence was found in a man between 35 and 55 years old with Graves disease. DNA of the CDR3: TGTGCCAGCAGCTTAAGGCTAGATCAGCCCCAGCATTTT. Protein: CASSLRLDQPQHF.